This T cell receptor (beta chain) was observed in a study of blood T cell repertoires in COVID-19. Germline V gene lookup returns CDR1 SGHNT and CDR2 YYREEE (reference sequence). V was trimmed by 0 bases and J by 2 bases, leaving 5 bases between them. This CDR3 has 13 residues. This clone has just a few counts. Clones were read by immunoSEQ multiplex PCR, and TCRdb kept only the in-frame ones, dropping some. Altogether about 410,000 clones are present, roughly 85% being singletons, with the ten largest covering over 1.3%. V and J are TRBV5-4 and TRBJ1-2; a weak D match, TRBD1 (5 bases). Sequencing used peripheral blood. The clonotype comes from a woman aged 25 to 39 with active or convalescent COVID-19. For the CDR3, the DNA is TGTGCCAGCAGCTTGGCAGGGAACTATGGCTACACCTTC. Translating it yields CASSLAGNYGYTF.